The present T cell receptor beta chain was sequenced within a study of shared clonotypes between healthy human individuals. Overall study: CD4 naive cells filled three plates per donor, CD4 memory three, CD8 naive two and CD8 memory one. General study findings and limits: Rarefaction showed sorted-subset sequencing was incomplete despite large depth.

The CDR3 is made up of 13 amino acids. Germline V gene lookup returns CDR1 MGHDK and CDR2 SYGVNS. Trimming cost V 3 bases and J 3 bases, with 9 bases left between them. Concerning this clone: Its specificity is unknown. Given a much more abundant clone one base away, this may be a read error.

Sequenced by immunoSEQ multiplex PCR; TCRdb stores in-frame clones only, minus some. The data hold roughly 1,000,000 clones, with around three quarters observed a single time. The chain combines TRBV25-1 with TRBJ2-7; the D gene is possibly TRBD1 (5 bases). The material sequenced was memory CD4+ T cells from PBMCs. Subset denoted: CD45RA-negative fraction. This TCR came from a man younger than 30 in good health. Some clones in this sample may be carry-over from other donors' samples. DNA of the CDR3: TGTGCCAGCAGTGATCAGGGCCTCTACGAGCAGTACTTC. Its translation is CASSDQGLYEQYF.